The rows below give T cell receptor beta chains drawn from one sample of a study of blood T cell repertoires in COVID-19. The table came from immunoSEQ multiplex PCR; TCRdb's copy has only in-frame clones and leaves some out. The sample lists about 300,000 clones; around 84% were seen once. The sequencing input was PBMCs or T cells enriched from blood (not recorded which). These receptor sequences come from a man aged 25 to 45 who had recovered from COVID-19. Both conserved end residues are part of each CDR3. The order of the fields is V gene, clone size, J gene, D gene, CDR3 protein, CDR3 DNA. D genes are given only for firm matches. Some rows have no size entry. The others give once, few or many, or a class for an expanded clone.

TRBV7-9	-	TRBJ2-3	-	CASTPRVAALSTDTQYF	TGTGCCAGCACCCCGAGGGTAGCGGCATTAAGCACAGATACGCAGTATTTT
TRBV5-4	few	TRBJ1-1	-	CASSLVGEDTEAFF	TGTGCCAGCAGCTTGGTGGGGGAGGACACTGAAGCTTTCTTT
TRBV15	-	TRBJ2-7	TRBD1	CATSTGQSYEQYF	TGTGCCACCAGCACGGGACAGTCCTACGAGCAGTACTTC
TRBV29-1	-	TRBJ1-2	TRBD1	CSVGTGSYGYTF	TGCAGCGTGGGGACAGGGAGCTATGGCTACACCTTC
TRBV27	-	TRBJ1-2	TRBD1	CASSSRTGGDYGYTF	TGTGCCAGCAGTTCCCGGACAGGGGGAGACTATGGCTACACCTTC
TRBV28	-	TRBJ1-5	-	CASSFGSVYSNQPQHF	TGTGCCAGCAGTTTCGGCAGCGTCTATAGCAATCAGCCCCAGCATTTT
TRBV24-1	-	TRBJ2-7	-	CATSEGAGLTYEQYF	TGTGCCACCAGTGAGGGAGCGGGCCTAACCTACGAGCAGTACTTC
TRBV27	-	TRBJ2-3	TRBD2	CASSLLGLRQQTGGGTQYF	TGTGCCAGCAGCCTCCTGGGTCTCAGGCAACAAACCGGCGGGGGTACGCAGTATTTT
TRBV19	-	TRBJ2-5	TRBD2	CASSISGGQETQYF	TGTGCCAGTAGTATTAGCGGGGGCCAAGAGACCCAGTACTTC
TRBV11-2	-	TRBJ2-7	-	CASSLALQGSYEQYF	TGTGCCAGCAGCTTAGCCCTACAGGGCTCCTACGAGCAGTACTTC
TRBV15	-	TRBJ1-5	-	CATSRDGGSNQPQHF	TGTGCCACCAGCAGAGATGGGGGGTCGAATCAGCCCCAGCATTTT
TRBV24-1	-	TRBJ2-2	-	CATSLGLGQRSGELFF	TGTGCCACCAGCCTGGGGCTCGGACAACGGTCCGGGGAGCTGTTTTTT
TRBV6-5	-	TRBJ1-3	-	CASSPGTYGNTIYF	TGTGCCAGCAGTCCCGGGACATATGGAAACACCATATATTTT
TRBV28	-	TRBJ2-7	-	CASSLYRDGSYEQYF	TGTGCCAGCAGTTTATACAGAGATGGATCCTACGAGCAGTACTTC
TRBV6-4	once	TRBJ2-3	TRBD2	CASSRRGDTQYF	TGTGCCAGCAGCCGGCGGGGGGATACGCAGTATTTT
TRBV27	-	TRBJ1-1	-	CASSLSAGSLNTEAFF	TGTGCCAGCAGTTTATCGGCAGGATCCCTGAACACTGAAGCTTTCTTT
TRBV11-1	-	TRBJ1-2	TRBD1	CASSPRRGRGYGYTF	TGTGCCAGCAGCCCAAGGAGGGGGCGTGGGTATGGCTACACCTTC
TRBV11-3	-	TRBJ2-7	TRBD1	CASSLERRTGAPYEQYF	TGTGCCAGCAGCTTAGAAAGAAGGACAGGGGCACCCTACGAGCAGTACTTC
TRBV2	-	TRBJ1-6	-	CASRSGRGSPLHF	TGTGCCAGCAGGTCGGGGCGGGGGTCACCCCTCCACTTT
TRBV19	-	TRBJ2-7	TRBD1	CASSHGDRGEQYF	TGTGCCAGTAGTCACGGGGACAGAGGGGAGCAGTACTTC
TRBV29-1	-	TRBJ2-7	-	CSVLVGGWNEQYF	TGCAGCGTTCTCGTCGGCGGTTGGAACGAGCAGTACTTC
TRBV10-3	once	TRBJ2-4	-	CAISDPAARGAQNIQYF	TGTGCCATCAGTGATCCCGCAGCCAGGGGAGCCCAAAACATTCAGTACTTC
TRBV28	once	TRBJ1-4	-	CASSLTWEGKLFF	TGTGCCAGCAGTCTGACATGGGAGGGAAAACTGTTTTTT
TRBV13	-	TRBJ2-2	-	CASSLEQGDGSGELFF	TGTGCCAGCAGCCTTGAACAGGGCGATGGGTCCGGGGAGCTGTTTTTT
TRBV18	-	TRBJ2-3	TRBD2	CASSPPGLALAMGQYF	TGTGCCAGCTCACCCCCGGGACTAGCCCTTGCTATGGGGCAGTATTTT
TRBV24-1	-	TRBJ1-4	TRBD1	CATSDRGEKLFF	TGTGCCACCAGCGACAGGGGTGAAAAACTGTTTTTT
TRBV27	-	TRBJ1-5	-	CASRMGAGNQPQHF	TGTGCCAGCAGGATGGGGGCGGGCAATCAGCCCCAGCATTTT
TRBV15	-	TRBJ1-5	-	CATSAALGEGNQPQHF	TGTGCCACCAGCGCCGCCCTGGGGGAGGGCAATCAGCCCCAGCATTTT
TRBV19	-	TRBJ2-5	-	CASSIGQGRQETQYF	TGTGCCAGTAGTATAGGCCAGGGCCGACAAGAGACCCAGTACTTC
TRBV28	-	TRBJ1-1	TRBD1	CASRPRDRRKGFF	TGTGCCAGCAGGCCGCGGGACAGACGAAAGGGTTTCTTT
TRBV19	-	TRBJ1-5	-	CASLTFRGDNQPQHF	TGTGCCAGCCTTACATTTCGGGGGGACAATCAGCCCCAGCATTTT
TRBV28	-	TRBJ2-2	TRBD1	CASSLSGGGGGELFF	TGTGCCAGCAGTTTATCAGGGGGCGGAGGCGGGGAGCTGTTTTTT
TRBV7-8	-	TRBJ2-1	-	CASSLGQLRTSEQFF	TGTGCCAGCAGCCTCGGACAGTTAAGGACTTCTGAGCAGTTCTTC
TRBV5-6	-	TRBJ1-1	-	CASSTGGLNTEAFF	TGTGCCAGCAGCACGGGGGGGCTGAACACTGAAGCTTTCTTT
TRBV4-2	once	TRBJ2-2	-	CASSQSGDPGELFF	TGTGCCAGCAGCCAATCAGGGGACCCCGGGGAGCTGTTTTTT
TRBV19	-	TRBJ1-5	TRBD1	CASSTDRGVYQPQHF	TGTGCCAGTAGTACGGACAGGGGAGTATACCAGCCCCAGCATTTT
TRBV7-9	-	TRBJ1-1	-	CASSLEPEAFF	TGTGCCAGCAGCTTAGAGCCTGAAGCTTTCTTT